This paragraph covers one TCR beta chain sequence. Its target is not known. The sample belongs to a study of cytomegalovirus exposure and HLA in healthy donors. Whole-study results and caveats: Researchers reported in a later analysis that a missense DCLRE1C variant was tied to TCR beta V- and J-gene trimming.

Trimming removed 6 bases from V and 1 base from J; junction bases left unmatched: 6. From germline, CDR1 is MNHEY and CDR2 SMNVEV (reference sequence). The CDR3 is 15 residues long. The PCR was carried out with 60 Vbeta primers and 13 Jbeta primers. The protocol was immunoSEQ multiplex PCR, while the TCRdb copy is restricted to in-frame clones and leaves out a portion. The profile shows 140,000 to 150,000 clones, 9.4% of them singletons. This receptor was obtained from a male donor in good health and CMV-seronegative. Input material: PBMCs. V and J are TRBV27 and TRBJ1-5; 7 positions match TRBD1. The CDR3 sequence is CASRRQGQSNQPQHF. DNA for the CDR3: TGTGCCAGCAGAAGACAGGGTCAAAGCAATCAGCCCCAGCATTTT.